One and the same sample provided the 30 T cell receptor beta chains below, sequenced in a study of blood T cell repertoires in COVID-19. Measured with immunoSEQ multiplex PCR; TCRdb has only the in-frame clones, and not every one. The sample lists approximately 150,000 clones; around 84% were seen once. The source material was peripheral blood. All receptors come from a woman over 75 with COVID-19, enrolled during active disease.

The chain joins TRBV13 to TRBJ1-1; no clear D. Between the trimmed V and J ends, which lost 4 bases and 3 bases, there was a span of 12 bases. The CDR3 sequence is 14 residues long. Germline values: CDR1 PRHDT, CDR2 FYEKMQ (reference sequence). The CDR3 spells CASSSTGFYTEAFF. Here the CDR3 DNA reads TGTGCCAGCAGCTCAACGGGATTCTACACTGAAGCTTTCTTT.

A remark on this clone: Other DNA sequences in this sample translate to the same CDR3. The V call is TRBV6-5, the J call TRBJ1-2; 7 nucleotides match TRBD1. The CDR3 covers 12 residues. V shed 9 bases and J 2 bases; nucleotides not matched to a gene: 3. Germline V lookup: CDR1 MNHEY, CDR2 SVGAGI. CDR3 region: CASRTGNYGYTF. The CDR3 DNA reads as TGTGCCAGTAGGACAGGAAACTATGGCTACACCTTC.

The V call is TRBV5-1, the J call TRBJ2-3; possibly TRBD1 for D (5 bases). Trimming removed 4 bases at V and 3 bases at J, with 9 bases between. The CDR3 loop spans 13 amino acids. Germline assignment: CDR1 SGHRS and CDR2 YFSETQ. The CDR3: CASSLRQTDTQYF. CDR3 nucleotides: TGCGCCAGCAGCCTACGACAGACAGATACGCAGTATTTT.

This chain links TRBV5-1 with TRBJ2-2, with TRBD2 matching 9 bases. V was clipped by 2 bases and J by 9 bases; unmatched bases: 8. This CDR3 region has 15 residues. In germline, CDR1 is SGHRS, CDR2 YFSETQ. CDR3 DNA sequence: TGCGCCAGCAGCTTTAGCGGGAGCGCCGGACGGGAGCTGTTTTTT. Its translation is CASSFSGSAGRELFF.

This chain connects TRBV5-1 to TRBJ2-3; 9 bases are a match to TRBD2. V lost 2 bases to trimming and J lost 1 base; unmatched junction nucleotides: 8. Germline values: CDR1 SGHRS, CDR2 YFSETQ. The CDR3 is made up of 17 amino acids. DNA for the CDR3: TGCGCCAGCAGCTTATGGTCCGCGGGAGGGCGCACAGATACGCAGTATTTT. It encodes CASSLWSAGGRTDTQYF.

The V gene is TRBV6-4, the J gene TRBJ2-1, with TRBD2 matching over 10 bases. This CDR3 comprises 15 residues. With 9 bases clipped from V and 7 bases from J, the junction kept 12 bases outside the gene matches. CDR1 and CDR2 from the germline V gene are MRHNA and SNTAGT. The CDR3: CASKPSSGSSNEQFF. CDR3 sequence (DNA): TGTGCCAGTAAACCTTCTAGCGGGAGTAGTAATGAGCAGTTCTTC.

This clone was detected once. The chain is built from TRBV5-5 and TRBJ2-7; TRBD1 is a possible D gene (5 bases). The CDR3 covers 12 residues. V was shortened by 2 bases and J by 5 bases, with 8 bases between the two germline ends. Per germline, CDR1 SGHKS and CDR2 YYEKEE (reference sequence). The CDR3 loop reads CASSLRGDEQYF. In DNA form, the CDR3 reads TGTGCCAGCAGCTTAAGGGGCGACGAGCAGTACTTC.

This sequence joins TRBV7-3 and TRBJ2-1; 8 bases are a match to TRBD2. The CDR3 covers 15 residues. CDR1 is SGHTA, CDR2 FQGTGA, per germline. Trimming removed 3 bases from V and 4 bases from J; junction bases left unmatched: 5. Here the CDR3 reads CASSFSGRGYNEQFF. Here the CDR3 DNA reads TGTGCCAGCAGCTTCAGCGGGAGAGGTTACAATGAGCAGTTCTTC.

The chain links TRBV2 to TRBJ2-7; 7 bases align to TRBD1. This CDR3 comprises 16 residues. The germline V gene encodes CDR1 SNHLY and CDR2 FYNNEI. J lost 3 bases, V lost 6 bases, and 14 bases had no gene match. The CDR3 DNA reads as TGTGCCAGCAGAGGGACAGTACTTACATCGAACTACGAGCAGTACTTC. It specifies CASRGTVLTSNYEQYF.

This clone was recorded once. The V gene is TRBV19, the J gene TRBJ2-2, with D uncertain. Trimming stripped 1 base from V and 6 bases from J, with 15 bases between. This CDR3 has 16 residues. CDR1 is LNHDA, CDR2 SQIVND, per germline (reference sequence). CDR3 coding DNA: TGTGCCAGTAGTATAGGAAGTGGTGGAGTTCCCGGGGAGCTGTTTTTT. Amino acids: CASSIGSGGVPGELFF.

This clone occurred a few times. The genes are TRBV24-1 and TRBJ1-2; 7 nucleotides align to TRBD1. This CDR3 region has 15 residues. With 3 bases clipped from V and 4 bases from J, the junction kept 7 bases outside the gene matches. The germline V gene encodes CDR1 KGHDR and CDR2 SFDVKD. CDR3 sequence (DNA): TGTGCCACCAGTGATCCCCGGGACAGAGTCTATGGCTACACCTTC. Amino acid sequence: CATSDPRDRVYGYTF.

This chain connects TRBV5-1 to TRBJ2-3; D is unclear. V shed 4 bases and J shed 0 bases, with 15 bases lying between them. The CDR3 sequence is 16 residues long. Germline V gives CDR1 SGHRS, CDR2 YFSETQ. The chain's CDR3 is CASSPRIATSTDTQYF. Written as DNA, the CDR3 is TGCGCCAGCAGCCCCCGAATTGCGACTAGCACAGATACGCAGTATTTT. The full variable domain, with the rest looked up from reference TRBV5-1 and TRBJ2-3, is KAGVTQTPRYLIKTRGQQVTLSCSPISGHRSVSWYQQTPGQGLQFLFEYFSETQRNKGNFPGRFSGRQFSNSRSEMNVSTLELGDSALYLCASSPRIATSTDTQYFGPGTRLTVL.

The rearrangement links TRBV19 to TRBJ1-4, with TRBD1 as a possible D gene (5 bases). V lost 4 bases, J lost 5 bases, and 17 bases lay in between. Germline V gene sequence: CDR1 LNHDA, CDR2 SQIVND (reference sequence). The CDR3 covers 16 residues. The CDR3 here is CASSRGVTGWNEKLFF. DNA for the CDR3: TGTGCCAGTAGTAGGGGCGTTACAGGTTGGAATGAAAAACTGTTTTTT.

This sequence joins TRBV9 and TRBJ1-2, with TRBD1 matching over 8 bases. Trimming cost V 0 bases and J 10 bases; bases outside gene matches: 8. Per the germline V gene, CDR1 is SGDLS and CDR2 is YYNGEE. The CDR3 totals 14 residues. The CDR3 loop is CASSVEPGQALYTF. In nucleotides, the CDR3 is TGTGCCAGCAGCGTAGAGCCGGGACAGGCCCTCTACACCTTC.

This clone was seen a single time. The rearrangement uses TRBV7-6 and TRBJ2-2; 8 bases are a match to TRBD1. This CDR3 contains 17 residues. V lost 6 bases and J lost 2; bases outside the gene matches: 11. From germline, CDR1 is SGHVS and CDR2 FNYEAQ. The CDR3 bases are TGTGCCAGCAGATCCTCCGGGACAGGTGTTAACACCGGGGAGCTGTTTTTT. This codes for CASRSSGTGVNTGELFF.

The rearrangement uses TRBV9 and TRBJ2-2, with a tentative D call TRBD2 (6 bases). CDR3 length: 14 residues. Germline loops: CDR1 SGDLS, CDR2 YYNGEE. Trimming left V 4 bases short and J 6 bases short, with 13 bases between. The chain's CDR3 is CASSSVLAAGELFF. CDR3 sequence (DNA): TGTGCCAGCAGCTCAGTCTTAGCGGCCGGGGAGCTGTTTTTT.

This clone was observed a handful of times. The V gene is TRBV6-5, the J gene TRBJ1-2; the match to TRBD1 covers 10 bases. J was trimmed by 4 bases and V by 4 bases; bases with no gene match: 6. The germline V gene has CDR1 MNHEY and CDR2 SVGAGI. This CDR3 region has 15 residues. The CDR3 nucleotides read TGTGCCAGCAGTTCCGACAGGGGGCGAAGCTATGGCTACACCTTC. Its protein is CASSSDRGRSYGYTF.

Only a few counts were recorded for this clone. The V and J genes are TRBV7-2 and TRBJ2-1; a possible D gene is TRBD2 (6 bases). Germline V gene lookup returns CDR1 SGHTA and CDR2 FQGNSA. The V end was cut by 4 bases, the J end by 2 bases, with 15 bases between. The CDR3 loop spans 16 amino acids. The CDR3 DNA reads as TGTGCCAGCAGCTCCCAGGGCGGGATCACCTACAATGAGCAGTTCTTC. Translating gives CASSSQGGITYNEQFF.

This clone occurred once. The chain links TRBV27 to TRBJ1-1; TRBD1 is a possible D gene (6 bases). V was clipped by 4 bases and J by 2 bases, with 14 bases between them. The CDR3 is 15 residues long. The germline gives CDR1 MNHEY, CDR2 SMNVEV (reference sequence). The CDR3, as DNA: TGTGCCAGCAGTTATATGAAGGGGGAAAACACTGAAGCTTTCTTT. Encoded protein: CASSYMKGENTEAFF.

This rearrangement joins TRBV4-2 to TRBJ1-2; no reliable D call. Trimming removed 3 bases from V and 5 bases from J, with 10 bases in between. Germline CDR1 and CDR2: LGHNA and YNFKEQ. The CDR3 runs to 13 residues. CDR3 residues: CASSHEGAYGYTF. The CDR3, as DNA: TGTGCCAGCAGCCATGAGGGAGCTTATGGCTACACCTTC.

CDR3 amino acids: CASSETGAVGEKLFF. For the CDR3, the DNA is TGTGCCAGCAGTGAAACAGGGGCGGTTGGCGAAAAACTGTTTTTT. This rearrangement joins TRBV2 to TRBJ1-4, with 7 bases that match TRBD1. This CDR3 is 15 amino acids long. V was pared by 2 bases and J by 8 bases, with 8 bases of the junction left unmatched. Germline V CDR1 and CDR2: SNHLY, FYNNEI.

V usage is TRBV24-1 and J usage is TRBJ2-1; 9 bases line up with TRBD2. Germline values: CDR1 KGHDR, CDR2 SFDVKD. V was clipped by 1 base and J by 9 bases; unmatched bases: 6. The CDR3 totals 15 residues. This CDR3 reads CATSDLPSGNSEQFF. Written as DNA, the CDR3 is TGTGCCACCAGTGATTTACCTAGCGGGAACAGTGAGCAGTTCTTC.

The chain joins TRBV5-1 to TRBJ1-1; TRBD1 might be the D (5 bases). V dropped 0 bases and J dropped 0 bases, with 9 bases sitting between them. Per germline, CDR1 SGHRS and CDR2 YFSETQ. This CDR3 is 15 amino acids long. The CDR3 loop reads CASSLEGLLNTEAFF. CDR3 nucleotides: TGCGCCAGCAGCTTGGAGGGACTCCTGAACACTGAAGCTTTCTTT.

This sequence joins TRBV5-1 and TRBJ2-2, with D unresolved. CDR3 length equals 14 residues. The germline V gene encodes CDR1 SGHRS and CDR2 YFSETQ. V lost 6 bases and J lost 1, with 10 bases in between. CDR3 nucleotides: TGCGCCAGCATCGCGGCGGTGAACACCGGGGAGCTGTTTTTT. Translated: CASIAAVNTGELFF.

This clone appeared a single time. The chain carries TRBV7-2 and TRBJ1-1; D call uncertain. The CDR3 totals 14 residues. V gave up 6 bases and J gave up 4 bases, with 15 bases separating them. Germline assignment: CDR1 SGHTA and CDR2 FQGNSA. The CDR3: CASSLAGPGTEAFF. CDR3 sequence (DNA): TGTGCCAGCAGTCTAGCTGGTCCGGGCACTGAAGCTTTCTTT.

The rearrangement joins TRBV19 to TRBJ2-7, with 7 bases matching TRBD1. Germline lookup yields CDR1 LNHDA and CDR2 SQIVND (reference sequence). CDR3 size: 12 residues. The junction had 1 base not matched to a gene; V was cut back by 6 bases and J by 2 bases. CDR3 loop: CASRGTAYEQYF. CDR3 nucleotides: TGTGCCAGTAGAGGGACAGCCTACGAGCAGTACTTC.

The V gene is TRBV10-3, the J gene TRBJ2-2; D gene unclear. From germline, CDR1 is ENHRY and CDR2 SYGVKD. Trimming removed 4 bases at V and 3 bases at J, with 18 bases between. CDR3 size: 17 residues. The CDR3 nucleotides are TGTGCCATCAGTGCTCTGTCCATCAGGCAGGACACCGGGGAGCTGTTTTTT. Translating it yields CAISALSIRQDTGELFF.

The V call is TRBV29-1, the J call TRBJ2-7; no firm D call. The CDR3 spans 12 residues. Germline assignment: CDR1 SQVTM and CDR2 ANQGSEA. Trimming removed 4 bases at V and 2 bases at J, with 9 bases between. The CDR3 reads CSVATSTYEQYF. As DNA, the CDR3 is TGCAGCGTTGCTACCTCTACCTACGAGCAGTACTTC.

The chain uses TRBV5-1 and TRBJ2-3; maybe TRBD2 (6 bases). From germline, CDR1 is SGHRS and CDR2 YFSETQ. The CDR3 totals 15 residues. V lost 4 bases to trimming and J lost 1 base, with 13 bases between them. CDR3 in amino acids: CASSETSLGTDTQYF. The CDR3 region has the DNA TGCGCCAGCAGCGAAACTAGCCTCGGCACAGATACGCAGTATTTT.

The chain is built from TRBV9 and TRBJ1-3; D uncertain. Deletions cut 0 bases from V and 2 bases from J, with 12 bases between. This CDR3 region has 16 residues. Germline CDR1 SGDLS, CDR2 YYNGEE. The CDR3 DNA follows: TGTGCCAGCAGCGTAGGTGGCACCCAGACTGGAAACACCATATATTTT. Encoded protein: CASSVGGTQTGNTIYF.